The rows below give T cell receptor beta chains drawn from one sample of a study of T cell responses to AZD1222 COVID-19 vaccine. TCRdb keeps only in-frame clones here, not all; method: immunoSEQ multiplex PCR. In the table there are some 120,000 clones, 93% of which are singletons. The material sequenced was peripheral blood, taken on day 0 of AZD1222 vaccination. These receptors were collected from an adult in good health. CDR3s include the opening cysteine and the closing phenylalanine or tryptophan. Fields, in order: V gene, clone size, J gene, D gene, CDR3 DNA, CDR3 protein. D genes are given only for firm matches. Some rows have no size entry. The others give once, few or many, or a class for an expanded clone.

V gene: TRBV5-6
clone size: .
J gene: TRBJ1-2
D gene: TRBD1
CDR3 DNA: TGTGCCAGCAGCCCTCGGACAGGGCATGGCTACACCTTC
CDR3 protein: CASSPRTGHGYTF

V gene: TRBV9
clone size: .
J gene: TRBJ1-3
D gene: .
CDR3 DNA: TGTGCCAGCAGCTCGGGGGGGTCCGGAAACACCATATATTTT
CDR3 protein: CASSSGGSGNTIYF

V gene: TRBV4-2
clone size: .
J gene: TRBJ2-2
D gene: TRBD2
CDR3 DNA: TGTGCCAGCAGCCACCAGACTAGCGGGACCGGGGAGCTGTTTTTT
CDR3 protein: CASSHQTSGTGELFF

V gene: TRBV19
clone size: .
J gene: TRBJ2-1
D gene: .
CDR3 DNA: TGTGCCAGTAGTATTAGCAGGGGTAGGTCCTACAATGAGCAGTTCTTC
CDR3 protein: CASSISRGRSYNEQFF

V gene: TRBV29-1
clone size: .
J gene: TRBJ2-3
D gene: TRBD2
CDR3 DNA: TGCAGCGTTCGAGCGGGGTTCACAGATACGCAGTATTTT
CDR3 protein: CSVRAGFTDTQYF

V gene: TRBV5-1
clone size: .
J gene: TRBJ1-2
D gene: .
CDR3 DNA: TGCGCCAGCAGCGCTACGGGGTCCCTCTATGGCTACACCTTC
CDR3 protein: CASSATGSLYGYTF

V gene: TRBV3-1/TRBV3-2
clone size: .
J gene: TRBJ2-3
D gene: .
CDR3 DNA: TGTGCCACCAGGGGTTTGGGGGCCTCAAGGGGAGATACGCAGTATTTT
CDR3 protein: CATRGLGASRGDTQYF

V gene: TRBV2
clone size: .
J gene: TRBJ1-3
D gene: .
CDR3 DNA: TGTGCCAGCAGTTCGCTTGGGACATCTGGAAACACCATATATTTT
CDR3 protein: CASSSLGTSGNTIYF

V gene: TRBV5-1
clone size: .
J gene: TRBJ1-2
D gene: .
CDR3 DNA: TGCGCCAGCAGCTCCGGCGGGGGATCGGGCTATGGCTACACCTTC
CDR3 protein: CASSSGGGSGYGYTF

V gene: TRBV3-1/TRBV3-2
clone size: .
J gene: TRBJ2-7
D gene: TRBD2
CDR3 DNA: TGTGCCAGCAGCCAAGGGTCTAGCGGGAGTATGTACTTC
CDR3 protein: CASSQGSSGSMYF

V gene: TRBV2
clone size: .
J gene: TRBJ1-2
D gene: .
CDR3 DNA: TGTGCCAGCAGTGAAAATAAGGGTCCTTACTATGGCTACACCTTC
CDR3 protein: CASSENKGPYYGYTF

V gene: TRBV11-2
clone size: .
J gene: TRBJ1-4
D gene: TRBD1
CDR3 DNA: TGTGCCAGCAGCTCTATCAGGGGGCGGAATGAAAAACTGTTTTTT
CDR3 protein: CASSSIRGRNEKLFF

V gene: TRBV6-5
clone size: .
J gene: TRBJ1-1
D gene: .
CDR3 DNA: TGTGCCAGCAGTTACGGTACAAGGGCTGAAGCTTTCTTT
CDR3 protein: CASSYGTRAEAFF

V gene: TRBV6-5
clone size: .
J gene: TRBJ1-3
D gene: .
CDR3 DNA: TGTGCCAGCAGTTACCCCCTAGGCAAGGATGGAAACACCATATATTTT
CDR3 protein: CASSYPLGKDGNTIYF

V gene: TRBV7-7
clone size: .
J gene: TRBJ2-3
D gene: .
CDR3 DNA: TGTGCCAGCAGCCCAAGCGCCCTCACAGATACGCAGTATTTT
CDR3 protein: CASSPSALTDTQYF

V gene: TRBV3-1/TRBV3-2
clone size: .
J gene: TRBJ2-7
D gene: .
CDR3 DNA: TGTGCCAGCAGCCAACCGGGGGCGAAGATTGACTTC
CDR3 protein: CASSQPGAKIDF

V gene: TRBV3-1/TRBV3-2
clone size: .
J gene: TRBJ1-3
D gene: TRBD1
CDR3 DNA: TGTGCCAGCAGTCTTGAATCCGGGACAGCTGGAAACACCATATATTTT
CDR3 protein: CASSLESGTAGNTIYF

V gene: TRBV6-5
clone size: .
J gene: TRBJ1-2
D gene: .
CDR3 DNA: TGTGCCAGCAGTTACTCCAAGGGCAGCCCCTATGGCTACACCTTC
CDR3 protein: CASSYSKGSPYGYTF

V gene: TRBV12-3/TRBV12-4
clone size: .
J gene: TRBJ2-1
D gene: .
CDR3 DNA: TGTGCCAGCAGTAATCAGGGGCCGAATGAGCAGTTCTTC
CDR3 protein: CASSNQGPNEQFF

V gene: TRBV27
clone size: .
J gene: TRBJ2-3
D gene: TRBD1
CDR3 DNA: TGTGCCAGCAGTTACTACAGGGACAGGGGAGCAGATACGCAGTATTTT
CDR3 protein: CASSYYRDRGADTQYF

V gene: TRBV25-1
clone size: once
J gene: TRBJ2-1
D gene: .
CDR3 DNA: TGTGCCAGCAGAGGAAGGGTTGAGGCCACCTACAATGAGCAGTTCTTC
CDR3 protein: CASRGRVEATYNEQFF

V gene: TRBV25-1
clone size: few
J gene: TRBJ1-1
D gene: .
CDR3 DNA: TGTGCCAGCAGTCTCCAGGGCTGGGGGACTGAAGCTTTCTTT
CDR3 protein: CASSLQGWGTEAFF

V gene: TRBV7-2
clone size: .
J gene: TRBJ2-1
D gene: TRBD2
CDR3 DNA: TGTGCCAGCAGCCCCCCGGGACTAGCGGGAATTAGAGATGAGCAGTTCTTC
CDR3 protein: CASSPPGLAGIRDEQFF